Each of the 13 T cell receptor beta chains below was sequenced from the same sample in a study of CD8 T cells in Susac syndrome. Roughly 0.45 to 1 ug RNA was reverse transcribed with random hexamers. TCRdb used MiXCR to reprocess the immunoSEQ multiplex PCR reads, holding one entry per CDR3 protein. The sample carries approximately 94,000 distinct CDR3 sequences, 95% recorded once. The sample comprised CD8+ T cells from PBMCs. All receptors come from a human donor with Susac syndrome.

The rearrangement links TRBV6-4 to TRBJ2-3; TRBD2 is a possible D gene (5 bases). Germline V gives CDR1 MRHNA, CDR2 SNTAGT. Trimming took 6 bases from V and 5 from J, leaving 12 bases between them. The CDR3 is 13 residues long. The CDR3 DNA reads TGTGCCAGCAGCGCCTCGGACTTAGATACGCAGTATTTT. Translation: CASSASDLDTQYF.

The chain links TRBV5-1 to TRBJ2-3; 7 positions match TRBD1. This CDR3 is built from 16 residues. Germline CDR1 and CDR2: SGHRS and YFSETQ. V gave up 0 bases and J gave up 2 bases; unmatched junction bases: 6. CDR3 DNA: TGCGCCAGCAGCTTGGAGGGGGACAGCTACACAGATACGCAGTATTTT. It translates to CASSLEGDSYTDTQYF.

DNA for the CDR3: TGCAGCGTTGAATTGGGGTTAGGGGACGAGCAGTACTTC. It codes for CSVELGLGDEQYF. The chain recombines TRBV29-1 with TRBJ2-7; tentatively, D is TRBD1 (5 bases). V shed 2 bases and J shed 5 bases, with 13 bases lying between them. Germline V gene data show CDR1 as SQVTM and CDR2 as ANQGSEA. CDR3 length: 13 amino acids.

The rearrangement uses TRBV29-1 and TRBJ2-7; D not resolved. Germline V gene data show CDR1 as SQVTM and CDR2 as ANQGSEA. This CDR3 is built from 13 residues. The V end was cut by 6 bases, the J end by 2 bases, with 14 bases between. The CDR3: CSVVGTGPYEQYF. CDR3 bases: TGCAGCGTAGTCGGCACCGGGCCCTACGAGCAGTACTTC.

This chain links TRBV19 with TRBJ2-1; no definite D call. The CDR3 contains 12 residues. Germline CDR1 and CDR2: LNHDA and SQIVND (reference sequence). V was shortened by 3 bases and J by 6 bases, with 6 bases between the two germline ends. The CDR3 here is CASSMQVNEQFF. CDR3 DNA sequence: TGTGCCAGTAGTATGCAGGTCAATGAGCAGTTCTTC. Complete variable domain (other parts from reference TRBV19 and TRBJ2-1): DGGITQSPKYLFRKEGQNVTLSCEQNLNHDAMYWYRQDPGQGLRLIYYSQIVNDFQKGDIAEGYSVSREKKESFPLTVTSAQKNPTAFYLCASSMQVNEQFFGPGTRLTVL.

This chain connects TRBV29-1 to TRBJ1-1; D call uncertain. Germline lookup yields CDR1 SQVTM and CDR2 ANQGSEA. The ends were cut back, 0 bases at V and 4 bases at J, with 12 bases in the middle. The CDR3 extends over 14 amino acids. For the CDR3, the DNA is TGCAGCGTTGAAGATCCCCGGATCGGCACTGAAGCTTTCTTT. Protein product: CSVEDPRIGTEAFF.

The chain combines TRBV5-4 with TRBJ1-6; the D gene is possibly TRBD1 (6 bases). The CDR3 is 12 residues long. Germline CDR1 reads SGHNT; CDR2 reads YYREEE (reference sequence). V lost 0 bases, J lost 14 bases, and 9 bases lay in between. The CDR3 region is CASSLDRATLHF. The CDR3, as DNA: TGTGCCAGCAGCTTGGACAGGGCCACCCTCCACTTT.

V and J are TRBV5-6 and TRBJ2-3; D remains ambiguous. There are 15 residues in the CDR3. Trimming shortened V by 0 bases and J by 2 bases, and 10 bases separated the two germline ends. Germline CDR1 SGHDT, CDR2 YYEEEE. CDR3 coding DNA: TGTGCCAGCAGCTTGGTCCAGAGATACACAGATACGCAGTATTTT. The encoded protein is CASSLVQRYTDTQYF.

The J gene is TRBJ1-2, the V gene TRBV14; D remains ambiguous. Germline lookup yields CDR1 SGHDN and CDR2 FVKESK. This CDR3 spans 13 amino acids. The V end was cut by 1 base, the J end by 4 bases, with 7 bases between. CDR3 sequence (DNA): TGTGCCAGCAGCCAAGCGGCAGGCTATGGCTACACCTTC. Protein: CASSQAAGYGYTF.

The chain carries TRBV28 and TRBJ2-1; D is possibly TRBD1 (6 bases). The germline V gene encodes CDR1 MDHEN and CDR2 SYDVKM. Trimming removed 6 bases from V and 0 bases from J, with 12 bases in between. The CDR3 extends over 15 amino acids. The CDR3 loop reads CASRPGTSSYNEQFF. CDR3 nucleotides: TGTGCCAGCAGGCCGGGGACAAGCTCCTACAATGAGCAGTTCTTC.

This chain uses TRBV5-1 with TRBJ2-5; possibly TRBD1 for D (5 bases). Trimming took off 2 bases at V and 2 bases at J, with 10 bases between the two ends. Looked up from germline, CDR1 is SGHRS and CDR2 is YFSETQ. This CDR3 spans 14 amino acids. Here the CDR3 reads CASSFQGLQETQYF. The DNA of the CDR3 is TGCGCCAGCAGCTTCCAGGGCCTTCAAGAGACCCAGTACTTC.

This chain uses TRBV6-2 or TRBV6-3 with TRBJ2-5, with D tentatively TRBD2 (5 bases). The CDR3 length is 15 residues. The germline V gene encodes CDR1 MNHEY and CDR2 SVGEGT. V lost 7 bases to trimming and J lost 5 bases, with 20 bases between them. CDR3 in DNA: TGTGCCAGCACTGGCCTGACCCGTAGGGAGGAGACCCAGTACTTC. Its protein is CASTGLTRREETQYF.

This rearrangement joins TRBV7-6 to TRBJ1-1, with a tentative D call TRBD1 (5 bases). The CDR3 is 16 residues long. CDR1 is SGHVS and CDR2 is FNYEAQ in the germline V gene. Trimming cost V 6 bases and J 1 base, with 18 bases left between them. The CDR3 sequence is CASSLAYGAGNTEAFF. The CDR3 coding sequence is TGTGCCAGCAGTCTAGCCTACGGGGCGGGGAACACTGAAGCTTTCTTT.